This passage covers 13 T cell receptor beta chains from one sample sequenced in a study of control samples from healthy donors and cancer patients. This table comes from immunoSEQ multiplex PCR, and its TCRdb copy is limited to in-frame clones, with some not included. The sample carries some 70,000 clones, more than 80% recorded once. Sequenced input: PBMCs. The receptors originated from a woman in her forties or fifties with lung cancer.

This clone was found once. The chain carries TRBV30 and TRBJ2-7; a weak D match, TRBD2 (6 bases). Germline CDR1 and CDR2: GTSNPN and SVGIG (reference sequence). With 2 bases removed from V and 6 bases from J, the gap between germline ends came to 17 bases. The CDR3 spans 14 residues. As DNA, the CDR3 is TGTGCCTGGAGTAGGGCTGGAGGGGTCTTCGAGCAGTACTTC. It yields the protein CAWSRAGGVFEQYF.

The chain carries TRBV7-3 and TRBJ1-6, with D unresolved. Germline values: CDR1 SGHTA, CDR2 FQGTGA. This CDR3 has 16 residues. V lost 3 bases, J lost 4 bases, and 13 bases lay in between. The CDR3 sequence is CASSFSPRAYNSPLHF. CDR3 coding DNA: TGTGCCAGCAGCTTCTCCCCCAGAGCATATAATTCACCCCTCCACTTT.

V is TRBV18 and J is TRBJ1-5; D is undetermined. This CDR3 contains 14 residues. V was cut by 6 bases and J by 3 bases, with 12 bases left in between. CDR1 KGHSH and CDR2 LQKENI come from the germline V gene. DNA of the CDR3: TGTGCCAGCTCTCCGGGGATCTTCAATCAGCCCCAGCATTTT. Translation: CASSPGIFNQPQHF.

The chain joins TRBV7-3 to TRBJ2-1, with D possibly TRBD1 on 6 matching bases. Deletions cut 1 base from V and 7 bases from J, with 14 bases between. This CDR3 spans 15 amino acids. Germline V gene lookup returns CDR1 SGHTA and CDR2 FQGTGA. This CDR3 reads CASSLKHRAENEQFF. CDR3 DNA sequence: TGTGCCAGCAGCTTAAAGCACAGGGCAGAAAATGAGCAGTTCTTC.

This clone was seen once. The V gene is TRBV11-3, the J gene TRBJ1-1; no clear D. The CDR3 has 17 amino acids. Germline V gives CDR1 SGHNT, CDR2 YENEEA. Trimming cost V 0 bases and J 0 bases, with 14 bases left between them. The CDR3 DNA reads TGTGCCAGCAGCTTAGATCCCCACAGCCACATGAACACTGAAGCTTTCTTT. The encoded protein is CASSLDPHSHMNTEAFF.

CDR3 amino acids: CASSPRMGSYNEQFF. DNA for the CDR3: TGTGCCAGCAGCCCACGGATGGGGTCCTACAATGAGCAGTTCTTC. The chain joins TRBV7-2 to TRBJ2-1; D is unresolved. V dropped 5 bases and J dropped 1 base, with 12 bases sitting between them. This CDR3 contains 15 residues. The germline V gene has CDR1 SGHTA and CDR2 FQGNSA.

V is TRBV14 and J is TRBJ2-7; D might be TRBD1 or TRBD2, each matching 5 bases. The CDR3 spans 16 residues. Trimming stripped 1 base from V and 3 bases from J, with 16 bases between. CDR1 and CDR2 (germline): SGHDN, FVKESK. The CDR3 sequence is CASSQGRGAPLYEQYF. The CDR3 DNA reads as TGTGCCAGCAGCCAAGGGAGAGGGGCCCCTCTCTACGAGCAGTACTTC.

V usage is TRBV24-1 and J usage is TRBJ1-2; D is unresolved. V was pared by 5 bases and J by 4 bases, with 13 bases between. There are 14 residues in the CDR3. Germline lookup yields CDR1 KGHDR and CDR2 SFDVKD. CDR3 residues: CATSAADRIYGYTF. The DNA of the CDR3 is TGTGCCACCAGTGCCGCGGACCGCATCTATGGCTACACCTTC.

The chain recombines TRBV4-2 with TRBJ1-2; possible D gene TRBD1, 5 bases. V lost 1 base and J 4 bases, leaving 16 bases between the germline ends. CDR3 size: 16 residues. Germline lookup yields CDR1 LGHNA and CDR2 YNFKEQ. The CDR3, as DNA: TGTGCCAGCAGCCAAGTAACCGAGGGGTTGGGCTATGGCTACACCTTC. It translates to CASSQVTEGLGYGYTF.

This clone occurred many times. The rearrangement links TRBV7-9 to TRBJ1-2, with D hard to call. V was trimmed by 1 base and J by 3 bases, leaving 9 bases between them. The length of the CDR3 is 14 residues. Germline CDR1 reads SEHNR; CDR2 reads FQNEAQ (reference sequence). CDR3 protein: CASSLGWGDYGYTF. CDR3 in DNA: TGTGCCAGCAGCTTAGGCTGGGGAGACTATGGCTACACCTTC.

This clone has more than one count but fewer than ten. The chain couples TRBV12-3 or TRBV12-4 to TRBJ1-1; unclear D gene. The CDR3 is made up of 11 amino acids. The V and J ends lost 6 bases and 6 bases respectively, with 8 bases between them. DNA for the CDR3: TGTGCCAGCAGAGGTAGTTCTGAAGCTTTCTTT. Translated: CASRGSSEAFF.

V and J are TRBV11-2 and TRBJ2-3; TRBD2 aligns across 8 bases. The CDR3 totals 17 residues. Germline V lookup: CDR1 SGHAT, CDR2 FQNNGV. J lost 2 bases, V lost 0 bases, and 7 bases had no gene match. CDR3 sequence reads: CASSLEGWRGVTDTQYF. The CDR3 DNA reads TGTGCCAGCAGCTTAGAGGGGTGGCGGGGGGTCACAGATACGCAGTATTTT.

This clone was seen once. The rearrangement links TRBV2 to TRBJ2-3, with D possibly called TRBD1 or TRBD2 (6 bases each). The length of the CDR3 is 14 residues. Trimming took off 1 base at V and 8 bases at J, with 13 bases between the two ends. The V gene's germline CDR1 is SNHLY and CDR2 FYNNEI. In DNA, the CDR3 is TGTGCCAGCAGTGAAGAGGGGGGTTTCGCTACGCAGTATTTT. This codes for CASSEEGGFATQYF. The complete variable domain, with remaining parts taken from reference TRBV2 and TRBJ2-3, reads EPEVTQTPSHQVTQMGQEVILRCVPISNHLYFYWYRQILGQKVEFLVSFYNNEISEKSEIFDDQFSVERPDGSNFTLKIRSTKLEDSAMYFCASSEEGGFATQYFGPGTRLTVL.